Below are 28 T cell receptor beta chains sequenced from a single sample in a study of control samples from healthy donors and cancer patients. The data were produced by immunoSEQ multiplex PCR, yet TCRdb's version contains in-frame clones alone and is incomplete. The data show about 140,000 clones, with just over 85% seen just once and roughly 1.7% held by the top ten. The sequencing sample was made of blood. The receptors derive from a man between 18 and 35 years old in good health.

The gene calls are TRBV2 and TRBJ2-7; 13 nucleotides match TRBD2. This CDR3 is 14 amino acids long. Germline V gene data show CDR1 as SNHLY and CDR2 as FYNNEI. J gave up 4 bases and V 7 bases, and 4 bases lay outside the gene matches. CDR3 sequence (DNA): TGTGCCAGCATTAGGACTAGCGGGGGTTACGAGCAGTACTTC. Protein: CASIRTSGGYEQYF.

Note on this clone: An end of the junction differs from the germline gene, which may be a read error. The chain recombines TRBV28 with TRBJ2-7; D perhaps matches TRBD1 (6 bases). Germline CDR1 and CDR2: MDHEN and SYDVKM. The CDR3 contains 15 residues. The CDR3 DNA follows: TGTGCCAGCAGTTTCTCAAGGACAGCCAACTACGGGCAGTACTTC. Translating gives CASSFSRTANYGQYF.

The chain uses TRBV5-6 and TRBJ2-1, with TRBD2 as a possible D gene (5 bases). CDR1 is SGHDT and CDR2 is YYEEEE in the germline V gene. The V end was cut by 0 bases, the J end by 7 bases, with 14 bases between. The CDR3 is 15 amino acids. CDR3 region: CASSLGASPWNEQFF. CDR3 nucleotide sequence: TGTGCCAGCAGCTTGGGGGCTAGCCCCTGGAATGAGCAGTTCTTC.

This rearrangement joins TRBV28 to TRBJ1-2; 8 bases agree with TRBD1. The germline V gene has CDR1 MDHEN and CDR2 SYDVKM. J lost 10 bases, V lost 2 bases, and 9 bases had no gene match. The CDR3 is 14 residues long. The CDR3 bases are TGTGCCAGCAGTTTAGAAGCAGGGGGCGCGGACTACACCTTC. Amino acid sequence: CASSLEAGGADYTF.

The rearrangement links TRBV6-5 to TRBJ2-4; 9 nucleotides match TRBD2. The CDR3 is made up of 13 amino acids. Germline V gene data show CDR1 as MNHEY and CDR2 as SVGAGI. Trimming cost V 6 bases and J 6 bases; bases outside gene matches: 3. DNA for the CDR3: TGTGCCAGCAGGGGACTAGCTTCAAACATTCAGTACTTC. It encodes CASRGLASNIQYF.

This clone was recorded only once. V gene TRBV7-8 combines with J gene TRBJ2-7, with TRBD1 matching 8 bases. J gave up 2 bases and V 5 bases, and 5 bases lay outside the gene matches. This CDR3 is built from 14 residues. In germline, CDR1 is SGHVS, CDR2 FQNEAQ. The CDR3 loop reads CASSLETGAYEQYF. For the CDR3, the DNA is TGTGCCAGCAGCCTTGAGACAGGGGCCTACGAGCAGTACTTC.

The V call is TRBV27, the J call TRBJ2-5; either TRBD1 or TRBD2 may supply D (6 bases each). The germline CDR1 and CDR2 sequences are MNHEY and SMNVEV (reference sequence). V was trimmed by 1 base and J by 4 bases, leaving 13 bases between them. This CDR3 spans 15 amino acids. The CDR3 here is CASSLLGGRAETQYF. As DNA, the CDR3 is TGTGCCAGCAGTTTATTAGGGGGGCGGGCAGAGACCCAGTACTTC.

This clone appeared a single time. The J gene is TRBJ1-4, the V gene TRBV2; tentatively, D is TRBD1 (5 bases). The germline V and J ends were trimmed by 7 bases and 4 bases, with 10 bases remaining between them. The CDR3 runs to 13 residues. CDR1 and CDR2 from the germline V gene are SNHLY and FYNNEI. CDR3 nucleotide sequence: TGTGCCAGCAAAGCGAGGGGTAATGAAAAACTGTTTTTT. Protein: CASKARGNEKLFF. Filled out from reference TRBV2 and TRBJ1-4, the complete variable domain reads EPEVTQTPSHQVTQMGQEVILRCVPISNHLYFYWYRQILGQKVEFLVSFYNNEISEKSEIFDDQFSVERPDGSNFTLKIRSTKLEDSAMYFCASKARGNEKLFFGSGTQLSVL.

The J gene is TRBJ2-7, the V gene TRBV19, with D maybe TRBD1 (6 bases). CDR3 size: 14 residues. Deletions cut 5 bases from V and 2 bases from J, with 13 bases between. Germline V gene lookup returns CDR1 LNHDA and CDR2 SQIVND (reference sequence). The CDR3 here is CASSWTALTYEQYF. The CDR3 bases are TGTGCCAGTAGTTGGACAGCCCTGACCTACGAGCAGTACTTC.

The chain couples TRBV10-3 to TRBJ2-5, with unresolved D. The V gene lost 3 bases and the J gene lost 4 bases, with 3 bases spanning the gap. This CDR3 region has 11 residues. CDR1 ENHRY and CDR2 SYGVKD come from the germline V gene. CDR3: CAISDLETQYF. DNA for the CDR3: TGTGCCATCAGTGATCTAGAGACCCAGTACTTC.

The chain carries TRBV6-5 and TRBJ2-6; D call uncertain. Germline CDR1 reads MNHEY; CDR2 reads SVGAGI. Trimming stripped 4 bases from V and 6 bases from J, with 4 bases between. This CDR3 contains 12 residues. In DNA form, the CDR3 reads TGTGCCAGCAGTTCGATGGCCAACGTCCTGACTTTC. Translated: CASSSMANVLTF.

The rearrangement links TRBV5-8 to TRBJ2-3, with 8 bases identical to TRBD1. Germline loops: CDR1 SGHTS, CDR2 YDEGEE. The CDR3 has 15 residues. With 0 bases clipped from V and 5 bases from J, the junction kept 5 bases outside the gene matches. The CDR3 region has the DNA TGTGCCAGCAGCTTGGGGCAGGGGGCAAGAGATACGCAGTATTTT. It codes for CASSLGQGARDTQYF. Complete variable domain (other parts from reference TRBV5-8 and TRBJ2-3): EAGVTQSPTHLIKTRGQQATLRCSPISGHTSVYWYQQALGLGLQFLLWYDEGEERNRGNFPPRFSGRQFPNYSSELNVNALELEDSALYLCASSLGQGARDTQYFGPGTRLTVL.

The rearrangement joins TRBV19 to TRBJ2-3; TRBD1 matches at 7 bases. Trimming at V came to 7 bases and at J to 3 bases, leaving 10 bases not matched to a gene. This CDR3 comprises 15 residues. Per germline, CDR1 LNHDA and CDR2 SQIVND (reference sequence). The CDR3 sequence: CASTLTGLETDTQYF. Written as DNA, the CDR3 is TGTGCCAGTACCCTGACAGGGCTGGAGACAGATACGCAGTATTTT.

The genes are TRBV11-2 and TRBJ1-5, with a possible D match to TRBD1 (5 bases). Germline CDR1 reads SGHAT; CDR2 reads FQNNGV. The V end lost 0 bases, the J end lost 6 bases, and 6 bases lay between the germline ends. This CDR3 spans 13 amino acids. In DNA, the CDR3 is TGTGCCAGCAGCTTAGACAGGGCTCAGCCCCAGCATTTT. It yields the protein CASSLDRAQPQHF.

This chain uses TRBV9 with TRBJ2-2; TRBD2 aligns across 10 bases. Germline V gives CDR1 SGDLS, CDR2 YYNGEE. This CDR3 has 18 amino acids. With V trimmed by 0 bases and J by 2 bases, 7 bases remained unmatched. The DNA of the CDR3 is TGTGCCAGCAGCGTAGACCCAGCGGGGGGGGTAAACACCGGGGAGCTGTTTTTT. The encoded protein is CASSVDPAGGVNTGELFF. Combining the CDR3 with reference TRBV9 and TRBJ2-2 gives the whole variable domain DSGVTQTPKHLITATGQRVTLRCSPRSGDLSVYWYQQSLDQGLQFLIQYYNGEERAKGNILERFSAQQFPDLHSELNLSSLELGDSALYFCASSVDPAGGVNTGELFFGEGSRLTVL.

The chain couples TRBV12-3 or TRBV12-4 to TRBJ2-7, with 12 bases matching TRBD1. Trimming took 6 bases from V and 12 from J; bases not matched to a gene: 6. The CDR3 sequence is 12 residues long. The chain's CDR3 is CASSLGTGGMYF. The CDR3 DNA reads TGTGCCAGCAGCCTAGGGACAGGGGGCATGTACTTC.

The CDR3 DNA is TGTGCCAGCAGCTTTCCGGGGTCTGGGGGGTGGAATGGCTACACCTTC. Its translation is CASSFPGSGGWNGYTF. This rearrangement joins TRBV7-2 to TRBJ1-2, with D possibly being TRBD1 (5 bases). CDR1 and CDR2 from the germline V gene are SGHTA and FQGNSA. Deletions cut 3 bases from V and 6 bases from J, with 20 bases between. The CDR3 extends over 16 amino acids. Complete variable domain (other parts from reference TRBV7-2 and TRBJ1-2): GAGVSQSPSNKVTEKGKDVELRCDPISGHTALYWYRQSLGQGLEFLIYFQGNSAPDKSGLPSDRFSAERTGGSVSTLTIQRTQQEDSAVYLCASSFPGSGGWNGYTFGSGTRLTVV.

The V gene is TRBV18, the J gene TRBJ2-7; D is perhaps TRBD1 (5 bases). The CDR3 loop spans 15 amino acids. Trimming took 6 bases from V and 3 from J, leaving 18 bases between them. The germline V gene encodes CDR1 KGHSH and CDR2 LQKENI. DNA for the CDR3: TGTGCCAGCTCGCGAGACCGGTACAGGTACTACGAGCAGTACTTC. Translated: CASSRDRYRYYEQYF.

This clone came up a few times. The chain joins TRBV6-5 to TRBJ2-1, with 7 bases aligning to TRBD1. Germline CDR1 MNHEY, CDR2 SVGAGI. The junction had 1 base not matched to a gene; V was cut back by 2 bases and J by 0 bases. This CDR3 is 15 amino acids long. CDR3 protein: CASSYRGLSYNEQFF. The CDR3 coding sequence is TGTGCCAGCAGTTACAGGGGGCTCTCCTACAATGAGCAGTTCTTC.

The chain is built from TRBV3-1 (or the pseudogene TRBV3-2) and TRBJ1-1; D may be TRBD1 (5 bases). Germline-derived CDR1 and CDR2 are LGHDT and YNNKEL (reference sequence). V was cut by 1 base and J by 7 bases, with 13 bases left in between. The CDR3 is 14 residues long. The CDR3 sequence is CASSQGPWGGEAFF. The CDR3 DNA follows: TGTGCCAGCAGCCAAGGGCCCTGGGGCGGTGAAGCTTTCTTT.

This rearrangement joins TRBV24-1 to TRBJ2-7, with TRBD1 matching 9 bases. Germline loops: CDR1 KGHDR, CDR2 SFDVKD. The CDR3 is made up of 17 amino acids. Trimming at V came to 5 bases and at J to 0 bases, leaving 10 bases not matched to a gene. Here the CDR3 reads CATSGPSTGGLSYEQYF. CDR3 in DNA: TGTGCCACCAGTGGCCCATCTACAGGGGGCCTCTCCTACGAGCAGTACTTC.

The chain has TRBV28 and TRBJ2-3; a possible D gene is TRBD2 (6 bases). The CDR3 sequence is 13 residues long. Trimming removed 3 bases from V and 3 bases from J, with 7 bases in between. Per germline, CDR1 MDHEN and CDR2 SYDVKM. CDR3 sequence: CASSLAGTDTQYF. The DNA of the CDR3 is TGTGCCAGCAGTTTGGCGGGAACAGATACGCAGTATTTT.

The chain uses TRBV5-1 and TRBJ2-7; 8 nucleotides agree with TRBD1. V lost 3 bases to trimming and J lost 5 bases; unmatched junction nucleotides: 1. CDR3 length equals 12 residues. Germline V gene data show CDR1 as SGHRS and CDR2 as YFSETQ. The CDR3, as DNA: TGCGCCAGCAGCTCGACAGGGGACGAGCAGTACTTC. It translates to CASSSTGDEQYF.

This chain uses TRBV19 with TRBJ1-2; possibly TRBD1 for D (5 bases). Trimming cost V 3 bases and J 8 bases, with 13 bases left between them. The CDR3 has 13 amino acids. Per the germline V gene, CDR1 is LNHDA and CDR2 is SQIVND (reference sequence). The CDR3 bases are TGTGCCAGTAGTATCCACCGGGGGAAGGGCTACACCTTC. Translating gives CASSIHRGKGYTF.

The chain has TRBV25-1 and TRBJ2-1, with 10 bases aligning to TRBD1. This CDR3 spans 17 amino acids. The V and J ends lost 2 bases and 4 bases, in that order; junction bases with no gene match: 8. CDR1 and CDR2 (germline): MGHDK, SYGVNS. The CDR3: CASSESGGQGFYNEQFF. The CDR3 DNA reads TGTGCCAGCAGTGAAAGCGGGGGACAGGGGTTTTACAATGAGCAGTTCTTC.

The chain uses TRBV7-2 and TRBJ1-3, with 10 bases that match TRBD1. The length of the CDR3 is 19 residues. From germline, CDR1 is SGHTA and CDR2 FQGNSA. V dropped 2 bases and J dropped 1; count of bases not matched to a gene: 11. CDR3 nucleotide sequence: TGTGCCAGCAGCTTAAACCCCCAAGGGACAGGGGTATCTGGAAACACCATATATTTT. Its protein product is CASSLNPQGTGVSGNTIYF.

In DNA form, the CDR3 reads TGTGCCAGCAGCCGCAACAGGGGAAGGAACACCGGGGAGCTGTTTTTT. This encodes CASSRNRGRNTGELFF. The rearrangement joins TRBV13 to TRBJ2-2; 7 bases align to TRBD1. This CDR3 region has 16 residues. Trimming at V came to 5 bases and at J to 1 base, leaving 7 bases not matched to a gene. The V gene's germline CDR1 is PRHDT and CDR2 FYEKMQ (reference sequence).

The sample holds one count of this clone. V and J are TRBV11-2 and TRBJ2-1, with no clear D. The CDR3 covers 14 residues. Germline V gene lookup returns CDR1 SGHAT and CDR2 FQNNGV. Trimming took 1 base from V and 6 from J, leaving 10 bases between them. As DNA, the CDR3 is TGTGCCAGCAGCTTAGGGCAAGCCCTCAATGAGCAGTTCTTC. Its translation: CASSLGQALNEQFF.